The 27 T cell receptor beta chains below all came from one sample that was sequenced in a study of Ad26.COV2.S vaccination and SARS-CoV-2 variants. TCRdb keeps only in-frame clones here, not all; method: immunoSEQ multiplex PCR. The table shows around 450,000 clones, with about nine tenths occurring only once. Sample treatment: 15 to 20 received Ad26.COV2.S at low or high dose, single or two shots; 5 received placebo; per-sample allocation not given. Repertoires come from day 63 after the first vaccine or placebo injection. The sample in question was peripheral blood, obtained in a trial of Ad26.COV2.S vaccine versus placebo. These TCRs come from a person aged 18-65 years who received the Ad26.COV2.S COVID-19 vaccine or a placebo.

This chain uses TRBV5-1 with TRBJ2-3; 9 bases are shared with TRBD2. J gave up 2 bases and V 4 bases, and 8 bases lay outside the gene matches. The CDR3 totals 16 residues. The germline gives CDR1 SGHRS, CDR2 YFSETQ. The CDR3 DNA reads as TGCGCCAGCAGCCCTGGACTAGCGAGGGCCACAGATACGCAGTATTTT. It encodes CASSPGLARATDTQYF.

The chain has TRBV7-3 and TRBJ1-5, with a possible D match to TRBD1 (6 bases). This CDR3 contains 17 residues. Germline V lookup: CDR1 SGHTA, CDR2 FQGTGA. Trimming removed 1 base at V and 5 bases at J, with 18 bases between. CDR3 sequence reads: CASSLKTSRGTYQPQHF. CDR3 sequence (DNA): TGTGCCAGCAGCTTAAAAACCAGCAGGGGAACATATCAGCCCCAGCATTTT. Filled out from reference TRBV7-3 and TRBJ1-5, the complete variable domain reads GAGVSQTPSNKVTEKGKYVELRCDPISGHTALYWYRQSLGQGPEFLIYFQGTGAADDSGLPNDRFFAVRPEGSVSTLKIQRTERGDSAVYLCASSLKTSRGTYQPQHFGDGTRLSIL.

The chain couples TRBV27 to TRBJ2-4, with 14 bases matching TRBD2. The CDR3 runs 20 residues. Trimming removed 0 bases from V and 4 bases from J; junction bases left unmatched: 11. Germline CDR1 MNHEY, CDR2 SMNVEV (reference sequence). The CDR3 DNA is TGTGCCAGCAGTTTATCCGGACTAGCGGGAGGCCGAGGGTGGAAAAACATTCAGTACTTC. This encodes CASSLSGLAGGRGWKNIQYF.

The chain couples TRBV28 to TRBJ2-7; 7 bases agree with TRBD2. Germline lookup yields CDR1 MDHEN and CDR2 SYDVKM. After removal of 5 bases from V and 2 bases from J, the junction contained 9 bases not matched to a gene. This CDR3 has 15 residues. CDR3 protein: CASSTTLAYPYEQYF. In DNA, the CDR3 is TGTGCCAGCAGTACCACACTAGCGTACCCCTACGAGCAGTACTTC.

This sequence joins TRBV7-6 and TRBJ2-7, with D unresolved. CDR1 is SGHVS and CDR2 is FNYEAQ in the germline V gene. The CDR3 has 14 amino acids. V was pared by 2 bases and J by 0 bases, with 8 bases between. CDR3 loop: CASSLRPLSYEQYF. Here the CDR3 DNA reads TGTGCCAGCAGCTTACGGCCGCTCTCCTACGAGCAGTACTTC. Combining the CDR3 with reference TRBV7-6 and TRBJ2-7 gives the whole variable domain GAGVSQSPRYKVTKRGQDVALRCDPISGHVSLYWYRQALGQGPEFLTYFNYEAQQDKSGLPNDRFSAERPEGSISTLTIQRTEQRDSAMYRCASSLRPLSYEQYFGPGTRLTVT.

CDR3 nucleotides: TGTGCCAGCAGCAAAAAAGGACTAGCGGGGACAGATACGCAGTATTTT. Its translation: CASSKKGLAGTDTQYF. The chain combines TRBV21-1 with TRBJ2-3; TRBD2 is the table's D call, not checked against the DNA. TRBV21-1 corresponds to a pseudogene. The CDR3 is 16 amino acids.

The gene calls are TRBV28 and TRBJ1-1; D gene unclear. Germline lookup yields CDR1 MDHEN and CDR2 SYDVKM. V shed 1 base and J shed 1 base, with 10 bases lying between them. This CDR3 is built from 15 residues. The CDR3 sequence: CASSLLSTSNTEAFF. The CDR3 DNA is TGTGCCAGCAGTTTATTGTCAACCTCGAACACTGAAGCTTTCTTT.

This chain links TRBV5-1 with TRBJ1-3, with a weak D call TRBD1 (5 bases). Trimming stripped 5 bases from V and 4 bases from J, with 13 bases between. Germline V gives CDR1 SGHRS, CDR2 YFSETQ. The CDR3 consists of 14 residues. The CDR3 DNA sequence: TGCGCCAGCAGTTCGGGGACGACGGGAAACACCATATATTTT. It translates to CASSSGTTGNTIYF.

V usage is TRBV4-1 and J usage is TRBJ2-6; D is ambiguous. The germline V gene encodes CDR1 MGHRA and CDR2 YSYEKL. Trimming took 3 bases from V and 2 from J, leaving 11 bases between them. The CDR3 spans 16 residues. The CDR3 is CASSHPRKTGANVLTF. The CDR3 DNA is TGCGCCAGCAGCCATCCCCGAAAGACTGGGGCCAACGTCCTGACTTTC.

The rearrangement links TRBV27 to TRBJ2-7; 9 bases are a match to TRBD2. Germline assignment: CDR1 MNHEY and CDR2 SMNVEV (reference sequence). This CDR3 spans 16 amino acids. V shed 3 bases and J 3 bases; nucleotides not matched to a gene: 9. CDR3 coding DNA: TGTGCCAGCAGTTTTGGAGTTAGCGGGAGTCTCTACGAGCAGTACTTC. Translating gives CASSFGVSGSLYEQYF.

The V call is TRBV28, the J call TRBJ1-1; tentatively, D is TRBD1 (5 bases). Trimming stripped 6 bases from V and 1 base from J, with 24 bases between. The CDR3 length is 18 residues. Germline V lookup: CDR1 MDHEN, CDR2 SYDVKM. The CDR3 region is CASRKPRQGSWRNTEAFF. In DNA, the CDR3 is TGTGCCAGCAGAAAACCTCGTCAGGGAAGTTGGCGGAACACTGAAGCTTTCTTT.

For the CDR3, the DNA is TGTGCCAGCAGCCGCTCAGGGGGCGAGCAGTACTTC. Translated: CASSRSGGEQYF. The rearrangement links TRBV3-1 (or the pseudogene TRBV3-2) to TRBJ2-7, with TRBD1 matching 7 bases. The CDR3 spans 12 residues. CDR1 and CDR2 from the germline V gene are LGHDT and YNNKEL (reference sequence). The V gene end was trimmed by 4 bases and the J gene end by 6 bases; junction bases not matched to a gene: 3.

The chain employs TRBV21-1 and TRBJ2-2. TRBV21-1 constitutes a pseudogene. The CDR3 has 20 residues. CDR3 protein: CASSKARLKKGTANTGELFF. CDR3 nucleotides: TGTGCCAGCAGCAAAGCACGGTTAAAAAAAGGGACGGCGAACACCGGGGAGCTGTTTTTT.

This rearrangement joins TRBV5-1 to TRBJ2-7; TRBD2 matches at 13 bases. After removal of 1 base from V and 0 bases from J, the junction contained 7 bases not matched to a gene. The CDR3 has 18 amino acids. From germline, CDR1 is SGHRS and CDR2 YFSETQ. CDR3 sequence reads: CASSLWTSGGPTSYEQYF. CDR3 nucleotides: TGCGCCAGCAGCTTGTGGACTAGCGGGGGCCCGACCTCCTACGAGCAGTACTTC.

This chain joins TRBV30 and TRBJ2-4; unclear D gene. The V gene's germline CDR1 is GTSNPN and CDR2 SVGIG (reference sequence). The length of the CDR3 is 11 residues. Trimming shortened V by 4 bases and J by 7 bases, and 8 bases separated the two germline ends. CDR3 residues: CAWTLGNIQYF. CDR3 bases: TGTGCCTGGACCCTGGGGAACATTCAGTACTTC.

The chain joins TRBV18 to TRBJ2-7; 7 bases match TRBD1. CDR3 size: 14 residues. Trimming removed 2 bases from V and 7 bases from J; junction bases left unmatched: 8. Germline-derived CDR1 and CDR2 are KGHSH and LQKENI. CDR3 nucleotide sequence: TGTGCCAGCTCACCAACCCAGGGGGTGAGAGAGCAGTACTTC. Translating gives CASSPTQGVREQYF.

CDR3: CASSYRGPGYGYTF. The DNA of the CDR3 is TGTGCCAGCAGTTACAGGGGGCCGGGCTATGGCTACACCTTC. The genes are TRBV28 and TRBJ1-2; 9 nucleotides line up with TRBD1. CDR1 is MDHEN, CDR2 SYDVKM, per germline. The CDR3 is 14 amino acids. V lost 4 bases, J lost 4 bases, and 4 bases stayed unmatched.

The CDR3 is CAISNYKNNEQFF. The CDR3 region has the DNA TGTGCCATCAGTAACTACAAAAACAATGAGCAGTTCTTC. This chain connects TRBV10-3 to TRBJ2-1; D not certain. The CDR3 is 13 residues long. V dropped 5 bases and J dropped 5 bases, with 10 bases sitting between them. Germline V CDR1 and CDR2: ENHRY, SYGVKD.

The chain recombines TRBV30 with TRBJ2-2; the match to TRBD2 covers 8 bases. V lost 8 bases to trimming and J lost 3 bases; unmatched junction nucleotides: 8. This CDR3 region has 14 residues. Looked up from germline, CDR1 is GTSNPN and CDR2 is SVGIG (reference sequence). CDR3 DNA: TGTGCCGGGGGCGGGGGGCCTGACACCGGGGAGCTGTTTTTT. The encoded protein is CAGGGGPDTGELFF.

This chain links TRBV27 with TRBJ2-7, with a possible D match to TRBD1 (6 bases). The CDR3 is made up of 13 amino acids. Looked up from germline, CDR1 is MNHEY and CDR2 is SMNVEV (reference sequence). V was trimmed by 3 bases and J by 4 bases, leaving 10 bases between them. The CDR3: CASSLGHRYEQYF. The CDR3 nucleotides are TGTGCCAGCAGTTTGGGACACCGATACGAGCAGTACTTC.

This chain links TRBV27 with TRBJ1-2; a weak D match, TRBD1 (6 bases). In germline, CDR1 is MNHEY, CDR2 SMNVEV (reference sequence). CDR3 length equals 13 residues. V lost 4 bases, J lost 4 bases, and 10 bases lay in between. CDR3 nucleotides: TGTGCCAGCAGTTCGACAGGAAGCTATGGCTACACCTTC. It is translated as CASSSTGSYGYTF.

The chain is built from TRBV10-3 and TRBJ2-5; maybe TRBD1 (5 bases). With 4 bases removed from V and 3 bases from J, the gap between germline ends came to 9 bases. The CDR3 spans 13 residues. The germline CDR1 and CDR2 sequences are ENHRY and SYGVKD. The chain's CDR3 is CAISVGPKETQYF. The CDR3 bases are TGTGCCATCAGTGTGGGGCCCAAAGAGACCCAGTACTTC.

The CDR3 coding sequence is TGTGCCAGCAGCTTTAGCGGGAGTACGGGTGAGCAGTTCTTC. Translation: CASSFSGSTGEQFF. The chain employs TRBV6-5 and TRBJ2-1; 9 bases agree with TRBD2. Germline CDR1 reads MNHEY; CDR2 reads SVGAGI. The CDR3 is 14 amino acids. Trimming at V came to 6 bases and at J to 9 bases, leaving 9 bases not matched to a gene.

The rearrangement joins TRBV10-3 to TRBJ2-7; 7 bases map to TRBD1. Unmatched junction bases numbered 5, after V lost 2 bases and J lost 10 bases. This CDR3 has 12 amino acids. Per germline, CDR1 ENHRY and CDR2 SYGVKD. CDR3 bases: TGTGCCATCAGTGAGAGGGACAGTCACCAGTACTTC. It yields the protein CAISERDSHQYF.

J is TRBJ2-5 and V is TRBV27; no firm D call. V lost 5 bases to trimming and J lost 7 bases, with 11 bases between them. The V gene's germline CDR1 is MNHEY and CDR2 SMNVEV (reference sequence). The CDR3 runs to 12 residues. The CDR3 coding sequence is TGTGCCAGCAGTGCCTTTCCCGGGACCCAGTACTTC. Translated, it gives CASSAFPGTQYF.

CDR3 amino acids: CASSGTRAEQFF. In DNA form, the CDR3 reads TGTGCCAGCAGCGGGACTAGAGCTGAGCAGTTCTTC. This chain uses TRBV28 with TRBJ2-1, with 8 bases that match TRBD2. The germline V gene encodes CDR1 MDHEN and CDR2 SYDVKM. The length of the CDR3 is 12 residues. V was pared by 6 bases and J by 9 bases, with 4 bases of the junction left unmatched.

The rearrangement links TRBV3-1 (or the pseudogene TRBV3-2) to TRBJ2-3; 11 nucleotides align to TRBD2. Germline V CDR1 and CDR2: LGHDT, YNNKEL (reference sequence). The junction had 9 bases not matched to a gene; V was cut back by 0 bases and J by 7 bases. The CDR3 covers 17 residues. In DNA, the CDR3 is TGTGCCAGCAGCCAAGAAGAACCGGGACTAGCGGTTCATACGCAGTATTTT. Its translation: CASSQEEPGLAVHTQYF.